Following are 5 T cell receptor beta chains from one sample sequenced in a study of blood T cell repertoires in COVID-19. TCRdb's copy holds only in-frame clones and misses some; the assay was immunoSEQ multiplex PCR. This sample has over 100,000 clones, with around 86% found just once. Sequenced: peripheral blood. Receptors were obtained from an elderly man with acute or convalescent COVID-19.

The chain joins TRBV5-1 to TRBJ2-7, with a weak D call TRBD1 (5 bases). V was pared by 4 bases and J by 0 bases, with 11 bases between. The CDR3 loop spans 14 amino acids. Germline CDR1 reads SGHRS; CDR2 reads YFSETQ. CDR3 amino acids: CASSPDGHSYEQYF. CDR3 in DNA: TGCGCCAGCAGCCCGGACGGACACTCCTACGAGCAGTACTTC.

The chain employs TRBV5-1 and TRBJ1-2, with TRBD1 matching 7 bases. This CDR3 comprises 15 residues. J was trimmed by 0 bases and V by 6 bases; bases with no gene match: 8. Germline lookup yields CDR1 SGHRS and CDR2 YFSETQ. CDR3 coding DNA: TGCGCCAGCATCCGAGACAGGGAGTCTAACTATGGCTACACCTTC. Its protein is CASIRDRESNYGYTF.

J is TRBJ1-5 and V is TRBV18; unclear D gene. Germline loops: CDR1 KGHSH, CDR2 LQKENI. The CDR3 loop spans 15 amino acids. V dropped 6 bases and J dropped 7 bases, with 19 bases sitting between them. The CDR3 spells CASSSTYEFSQPQHF. The CDR3 DNA reads as TGTGCCAGCTCTTCGACTTACGAGTTCAGCCAGCCCCAGCATTTT.

This chain connects TRBV19 to TRBJ1-1, with D tentatively TRBD1 (6 bases). Trimming cost V 6 bases and J 4 bases, with 15 bases left between them. The CDR3 extends over 14 amino acids. Germline V gene data show CDR1 as LNHDA and CDR2 as SQIVND (reference sequence). This chain's CDR3 is CASRASGEITEAFF. Written as DNA, the CDR3 is TGTGCCAGTAGGGCTTCAGGGGAGATCACTGAAGCTTTCTTT.

The J gene is TRBJ1-1, the V gene TRBV18; 8 positions agree with TRBD1. Trimming removed 3 bases from V and 4 bases from J; junction bases left unmatched: 4. CDR3 length: 14 residues. Per germline, CDR1 KGHSH and CDR2 LQKENI. CDR3 in DNA: TGTGCCAGCTCACCTTCGACAGGGGCCACTGAAGCTTTCTTT. It translates to CASSPSTGATEAFF.